This TCR beta chain is from a study of T cell repertoires in ileal Crohn's disease. Study-level results: Clonal expansions were more frequent in active smokers than non-smokers at surgery.

On this clone: The antigen is not known.

The table came from immunoSEQ multiplex PCR; TCRdb's copy has only in-frame clones and leaves some out. The data contain 5,500 to 7,500 clones, roughly 90% of them singletons. Before sorting, lamina propria lymphocytes were separated from surgical specimens by density gradient. Adults with ileal or ileocolonic Crohn's disease and an indication for resection were eligible. Sequenced material: CD4+ T cells from ileum. The TCR originated in an adult with Crohn's disease. Some clones in this sample may be carry-over from other donors' samples.

CDR3 loop: CAISEAGRRTEAFF. Here the CDR3 DNA reads TGTGCCATCAGTGAGGCCGGGAGGAGAACTGAAGCTTTCTTT. The J gene is TRBJ1-1, the V gene TRBV10-3; D is unclear. CDR1 is ENHRY and CDR2 is SYGVKD in the germline V gene. The CDR3 totals 14 residues. Trimming pared 2 bases from V and 5 bases from J, leaving 12 bases between.